Listed below are T cell receptor beta chains from one sample, sequenced in a study of blood T cell repertoires in COVID-19. Measured with immunoSEQ multiplex PCR; TCRdb has only the in-frame clones, and not every one. This sample has 220,000 or so clones, with 75% to 85% found just once. Sequencing input: peripheral blood. All receptors come from a woman of 80 years or more with COVID-19, enrolled during active disease. The CDR3 runs from the conserved cysteine through the conserved F or W. Each record gives: J gene, V gene, CDR3 protein.

j_gene: TRBJ1-5
v_gene: TRBV19
CDR3aa: CASSGGSSVLNQPQHF

j_gene: TRBJ1-2
v_gene: TRBV18
CDR3aa: CASSRDPNRESGYTF

j_gene: TRBJ2-2
v_gene: TRBV11-2
CDR3aa: CASSYDRTGELFF

j_gene: TRBJ1-6
v_gene: TRBV28
CDR3aa: CASNLQGSSPLHF

j_gene: TRBJ1-2
v_gene: TRBV28
CDR3aa: CASSFEGASYGYTF

j_gene: TRBJ2-5
v_gene: TRBV5-1
CDR3aa: CASTLGGTSGKETQYF

j_gene: TRBJ2-1
v_gene: TRBV7-3
CDR3aa: CASSSRNSGENEQFF

j_gene: TRBJ1-3
v_gene: TRBV5-1
CDR3aa: CASSHGEASGNTIYF

j_gene: TRBJ1-2
v_gene: TRBV20-1
CDR3aa: CSGPSAYGYTF

j_gene: TRBJ1-4
v_gene: TRBV4-1
CDR3aa: CASSPRGEATNEKLFF

j_gene: TRBJ1-2
v_gene: TRBV28
CDR3aa: CASSLAGTNYYGYTF

j_gene: TRBJ1-1
v_gene: TRBV7-2
CDR3aa: CASSLVQGGAFF

j_gene: TRBJ1-3
v_gene: TRBV6-5
CDR3aa: CASSYSQVSGNTIYF

j_gene: TRBJ2-5
v_gene: TRBV27
CDR3aa: CASGWTVQETQYF

j_gene: TRBJ1-3
v_gene: TRBV9
CDR3aa: CASSVGGAGVGSSGNTIYF

j_gene: TRBJ1-1
v_gene: TRBV25-1
CDR3aa: CASSRGNTEAFF

j_gene: TRBJ2-3
v_gene: TRBV11-2
CDR3aa: CASSYDISDTQYF

j_gene: TRBJ1-1
v_gene: TRBV7-9
CDR3aa: CASSPSQGVWVF

j_gene: TRBJ1-1
v_gene: TRBV19
CDR3aa: CASKGNAPNTEAFF

j_gene: TRBJ2-7
v_gene: TRBV11-2
CDR3aa: CASSLASGSSYEQYF

j_gene: TRBJ2-2
v_gene: TRBV7-2
CDR3aa: CASSLTSEITGELFF

j_gene: TRBJ1-6
v_gene: TRBV6-5
CDR3aa: CASRTGNWSPLHF

j_gene: TRBJ2-3
v_gene: TRBV7-2
CDR3aa: CASSLIGGRDTQYF

j_gene: TRBJ1-1
v_gene: TRBV11-2
CDR3aa: CASSFTRALDTEAFF

j_gene: TRBJ1-5
v_gene: TRBV7-9
CDR3aa: CASSSTGGGQPQHF

j_gene: TRBJ2-3
v_gene: TRBV28
CDR3aa: CASSSGWDTQYF

j_gene: TRBJ1-2
v_gene: TRBV5-1
CDR3aa: CASSLASGGQGGYTF

j_gene: TRBJ2-3
v_gene: TRBV4-3
CDR3aa: CASSQRLYTDTQYF

j_gene: TRBJ2-7
v_gene: TRBV2
CDR3aa: CASRPGQTYEQYF

j_gene: TRBJ1-5
v_gene: TRBV19
CDR3aa: CASSTSGGAAQHF

j_gene: TRBJ2-3
v_gene: TRBV28
CDR3aa: CASASGGGSTDTQYF

j_gene: TRBJ1-4
v_gene: TRBV9
CDR3aa: CASSVEWQGKEEKLFF

j_gene: TRBJ2-2
v_gene: TRBV6-2/TRBV6-3
CDR3aa: CASSRPGQGLMGTGELFF

j_gene: TRBJ2-5
v_gene: TRBV27
CDR3aa: CASSLGGLPRETQYF

j_gene: TRBJ1-3
v_gene: TRBV18
CDR3aa: CASSPNRDRGSGNTIYF

j_gene: TRBJ1-2
v_gene: TRBV7-2
CDR3aa: CASSLVGASNYGYTF

j_gene: TRBJ1-4
v_gene: TRBV5-4
CDR3aa: CASGGQGAEKLFF

j_gene: TRBJ1-1
v_gene: TRBV28
CDR3aa: CASSSAGVAEAFF

j_gene: TRBJ1-2
v_gene: TRBV24-1
CDR3aa: CATSDRLGGGYTF

j_gene: TRBJ1-4
v_gene: TRBV4-2
CDR3aa: CASSQDRGATNEKLFF

j_gene: TRBJ1-1
v_gene: TRBV6-1
CDR3aa: CASSEGLPSLF

j_gene: TRBJ2-7
v_gene: TRBV6-5
CDR3aa: CASSYSAVGEQYF

j_gene: TRBJ2-7
v_gene: TRBV5-4
CDR3aa: CASSEGLTPQYF

j_gene: TRBJ1-5
v_gene: TRBV11-2
CDR3aa: CASSPRGVRNQPQHF

j_gene: TRBJ2-1
v_gene: TRBV6-2/TRBV6-3
CDR3aa: CASSRTSGRAGNEQFF

j_gene: TRBJ2-2
v_gene: TRBV12-3/TRBV12-4
CDR3aa: CASRGLAGELFF

j_gene: TRBJ1-2
v_gene: TRBV19
CDR3aa: CASSRQGNYGYTF

j_gene: TRBJ2-7
v_gene: TRBV11-1
CDR3aa: CASSFAAYEQYF

j_gene: TRBJ1-4
v_gene: TRBV5-6
CDR3aa: CASSFKQTNEKLFF

j_gene: TRBJ1-2
v_gene: TRBV28
CDR3aa: CASSLFDRGWYGYTF

j_gene: TRBJ1-5
v_gene: TRBV24-1
CDR3aa: CATSEGQGSNQPQHF

j_gene: TRBJ1-3
v_gene: TRBV4-2
CDR3aa: CASSQASAGGNTIYF

j_gene: TRBJ1-6
v_gene: TRBV6-2/TRBV6-3
CDR3aa: CASSQWTVQDSPLHF

j_gene: TRBJ2-5
v_gene: TRBV4-1
CDR3aa: CASSLPGTGQETQYF

j_gene: TRBJ1-2
v_gene: TRBV12-5
CDR3aa: CASGLEGARGYTF

j_gene: TRBJ1-1
v_gene: TRBV7-2
CDR3aa: CASSSSWPSRDTEAFF

j_gene: TRBJ2-2
v_gene: TRBV10-2
CDR3aa: CASSDRSQALNTGELFF

j_gene: TRBJ2-1
v_gene: TRBV20-1
CDR3aa: CSANEGQQFF

j_gene: TRBJ2-7
v_gene: TRBV7-9
CDR3aa: CASSLGRDSRYEQYF

j_gene: TRBJ1-5
v_gene: TRBV19
CDR3aa: CASSAAAYNQPQHF